The present TCR beta chain was sequenced within a study of shared clonotypes between healthy human individuals. The CDR3 length is 14 residues. Germline loops: CDR1 SQVTM, CDR2 ANQGSEA. The V gene lost 3 bases and the J gene lost 0 bases, with 9 bases spanning the gap. Donors, without exception, were Caucasian adults residing in Nashville, Tennessee. Execution of the assay was at deep level. The unsorted PBMC sample used ten immunoSEQ deep assay plates. TCRdb's copy holds only in-frame clones and misses some; the assay was immunoSEQ multiplex PCR. The table has roughly 480,000 clones, approximately 79% seen once; the top ten hold around 12%.

The sample taken for sequencing was PBMCs. This receptor was taken from a woman in her thirties or forties in good health. Some clones in this sample may be carry-over from other donors' samples. The chain is built from TRBV29-1 and TRBJ1-5; a weak D match, TRBD1 (5 bases). This chain's CDR3 is CSVETAHSNQPQHF. The CDR3 DNA reads as TGCAGCGTTGAGACAGCACATAGCAATCAGCCCCAGCATTTT.